This T cell receptor (beta chain) derives from a study of blood T cells in healthy people across ages. No fewer than 6.5 million PBMCs went into each sample. Broader study findings: The CMV status of each donor remained undetermined, and this could have confounded shifts in expanded clonotypes.

Details on this clonotype: Antigen unknown.

Germline V lookup: CDR1 SGHRS, CDR2 YFSETQ. V lost 4 bases and J 4 bases, leaving 16 bases between the germline ends. CDR3 size: 15 residues. The second PCR ran about 6 to 11 cycles with a sample-barcoded 5' primer and J-beta primers. Samples each returned at least 2.5 million CDR3-containing paired-end reads. TCRdb reanalysed the 5' RACE reads using MiXCR and keeps one entry per CDR3 protein. Of 700,000 or so distinct CDR3 sequences listed, 22% were seen once; the top ten hold roughly 22%. This chain joins TRBV5-1 and TRBJ2-3; weak D call: TRBD2 (5 bases). The source is a man between 65 and 85 years old in good health. The sequencing input was blood. CDR3 protein: CASSPSGSWSDTQYF. DNA for the CDR3: TGCGCCAGCAGCCCAAGTGGGAGTTGGTCAGATACGCAGTATTTT.